This T cell receptor (beta chain) was sequenced for a study of blood T cell repertoires in COVID-19. About the research overall: Samples taken during acute and convalescent COVID-19 were collected in the United States, Italy and Spain. T cells, B-cell-depleted T cells, or PBMCs provided the cDNA or gDNA that served as material.

Germline V CDR1 and CDR2: LGHDT, YNNKEL (reference sequence). Trimming took 4 bases from V and 1 from J, leaving 9 bases between them. CDR3 length: 14 residues. Per the original methods: The assay estimated nucleated cells by amplifying reference gene primers. Profiling relied on immunoSEQ multiplex PCR, and the TCRdb table lists in-frame clones only, not all of them. Clone size and the V and J calls come from that table; the DNA yielded D and trimming. The sample holds 450,000 to 500,000 clones, roughly 85% seen once. Only one count was recorded for this clone. V is TRBV3-1 (or the pseudogene TRBV3-2) and J is TRBJ2-3, with a possible D match to TRBD1 (5 bases). The specimen was peripheral blood. The clonotype was recovered from a human donor in a cohort sampled during active COVID-19. CDR3 protein: CASSLGAGTDTQYF. In nucleotides, the CDR3 is TGTGCCAGCAGCCTTGGGGCGGGCACAGATACGCAGTATTTT.